Sequencing of this T cell receptor (beta chain) was carried out in a study of monozygotic twins with cystic fibrosis (dated by TCRdb to 2020 to 2022). Regarding the complete study: Barcoded libraries were made from roughly 2.8 micrograms of fragmented DNA using approximately 14 PCR cycles. Data for three of the twin pairs had already been reported earlier in a different context. Twins were ranked among roughly 1,100 cohort participants for weight-for-height and FEVPerc (FEV1 disease centile) at the day of blood sampling. Ten female and six male twin pairs, aged about 2.0 to 40 years (median approximately 9.5 years) and mostly children and adolescents, were included in the cohort. To gauge how much genetics shapes V and J gene usage, the researchers compared TCR beta repertoires both within and across 16 monozygotic twin pairs who have cystic fibrosis.

TCR beta CDR3 regions were amplified by multiplex PCR with the immunoSEQ immune profiling system according to the manufacturer's instructions. An Illumina NextSeq system was used for sequencing. The published analysis was carried out like this. Sequence data were processed on the immunoSEQ Analyzer platform, and clonality was computed as the square root of Simpson's index of productive rearrangements. Similarity in V and J usage was measured by Jensen-Shannon distance, and OLGA was used to compute CDR3 generation probabilities. The immuneACCESS database (August 2020) and VDJdb (December 2020) were searched for shared CDR3 sequences. This is the immuneACCESS table as TCRdb keeps it, with only in-frame sequences that have V and J called. A part of the clones is gone; compared with another copy, unresolved V genes explain less than half, and the rest is unexplained. Clone size and the V and J calls come from that table; the DNA yielded D and trimming. The sample table holds roughly 14,000 clones, of which about 93% were seen once. The ten top clones hold 9% to 9.5% of the sample.

A note on this clone: The antigen this receptor binds is unknown. Base-call qualities are not available, and no considerably larger clone is one nucleotide away.

The twin pairs came from the European Cystic Fibrosis Twin and Sibling Study Cohort, a cohort that recruited patients from 170 or so CF clinics across 14 European countries. Zygosity and CFTR genotype were verified in-house, and zygosity was tested by multiplex PCR of nine short tandem repeat loci. Peripheral blood was sampled from each twin, with clinical parameters recorded on the day of blood sampling. Genomic DNA was isolated from peripheral blood cells with phenol/chloroform and kept in TE buffer at 4 degrees C. The paper's findings and limits, for the study overall: In 13 of 16 pairs, V gene usage most closely resembled the co-twin's, and the same held for J usage in 8 of 16 pairs, a pattern suggesting genetic constraints. Simpson clonality was found to be generally low (median roughly 0.0092), suggesting a naive-dominated repertoire, although higher clonality was observed in the most severely affected patients. Nucleotide-identical clonotype sharing was significantly higher within monozygotic CF twin pairs than between unrelated CF individuals (P = 0.000026, Mann-Whitney). No association turned up between shared CDR3 numbers and age, concordance or disease severity, and the cohort was small.

V is shortened by 6 bases, J by 2 bases, and the region joining them spans 14 bases. From the cysteine through the phenylalanine, the CDR3 covers 14 amino acids. Only the CDR3 DNA stays, 42 bases, in frame from base 1. In the germline V gene, CDR1 corresponds to SNHLY and CDR2 to FYNNEI. The sequencing sample was made of blood. The receptor chain draws on TRBV2 and TRBJ2-7; matching of 6 bases hints at TRBD1 as the D gene. The source of this sequence is a girl aged 2 to 9 with cystic fibrosis. The CDR3 loop reads CASRPTGTPYEQYF. DNA sequence: TGTGCCAGCAGACCTACAGGGACCCCCTACGAGCAGTACTTC. With all but the CDR3 taken from the reference TRBV2 and TRBJ2-7 genes, the full variable domain is: EPEVTQTPSHQVTQMGQEVILRCVPISNHLYFYWYRQILGQKVEFLVSFYNNEISEKSEIFDDQFSVERPDGSNFTLKIRSTKLEDSAMYFCASRPTGTPYEQYFGPGTRLTVT.